The 23 T cell receptor beta chains listed next were all sequenced from one sample in a study of T cell changes during pregnancy in multiple sclerosis. Here immunoSEQ multiplex PCR was the method, and the copy in TCRdb shows in-frame clones only, minus some. There are 45,000 to 65,000 clones in the sample; under 95% occur only once, and 3.6% lies in the top ten. The specimen comprised peripheral blood, sampled after pregnancy. The receptor source for this set is a female donor in good health, enrolled as a control in a pregnancy study.

The chain employs TRBV7-6 and TRBJ2-3, with 10 bases lining up with TRBD1. The ends lost 5 bases at V and 3 bases at J; junction bases unmatched: 5. The CDR3 length is 15 residues. Germline V gene sequence: CDR1 SGHVS, CDR2 FNYEAQ. CDR3 nucleotides: TGTGCCAGCAGCAGCGACAGGGGGCTAACAGATACGCAGTATTTT. Amino acid sequence: CASSSDRGLTDTQYF.

The chain has TRBV2 and TRBJ1-5; D ambiguous. Germline CDR1 reads SNHLY; CDR2 reads FYNNEI. With 4 bases removed from V and 5 bases from J, the gap between germline ends came to 9 bases. The CDR3 totals 13 residues. The CDR3 DNA reads as TGTGCCAGCAGTGCTCGAGTTTATCAGCCCCAGCATTTT. Amino acid sequence: CASSARVYQPQHF.

The V gene is TRBV9, the J gene TRBJ2-5; 8 bases align to TRBD2. The CDR3 covers 15 residues. With 2 bases clipped from V and 5 bases from J, the junction kept 8 bases outside the gene matches. Germline V gene data show CDR1 as SGDLS and CDR2 as YYNGEE. The DNA for the CDR3 is TGTGCCAGCAGCGTCGGACTAGCCGGGATGGAGACCCAGTACTTC. Encoded protein: CASSVGLAGMETQYF.

J is TRBJ2-1 and V is TRBV6-5, with D possibly being TRBD1 (5 bases). CDR1 is MNHEY and CDR2 is SVGAGI in the germline V gene. The CDR3 runs to 16 residues. Trimming stripped 0 bases from V and 7 bases from J, with 16 bases between. The CDR3 reads CASSYSSPGPANEQFF. DNA of the CDR3: TGTGCCAGCAGTTACTCGAGTCCAGGGCCGGCAAATGAGCAGTTCTTC.

The chain joins TRBV6-6 to TRBJ1-6; 9 nucleotides align to TRBD1. The V gene's germline CDR1 is MNHNY and CDR2 SVGAGI (reference sequence). V was pared by 5 bases and J by 8 bases, with 10 bases of the junction left unmatched. The CDR3 runs to 16 residues. The CDR3 here is CASSGLTGGLDSPLHF. In DNA, the CDR3 is TGTGCCAGCAGTGGACTTACAGGGGGCCTGGATTCACCCCTCCACTTT.

This clone has just a few counts. This sequence joins TRBV7-6 and TRBJ1-1; the D gene is possibly TRBD1 (6 bases). The germline V gene has CDR1 SGHVS and CDR2 FNYEAQ. With 4 bases removed from V and 1 base from J, the gap between germline ends came to 16 bases. The CDR3 has 16 amino acids. The CDR3 region has the DNA TGTGCCAGCAGCTCCCTTATGACAGGACCGAACACTGAAGCTTTCTTT. This encodes CASSSLMTGPNTEAFF.

This sequence joins TRBV5-1 and TRBJ2-3, with TRBD2 identical over 14 bases. The junction had 4 bases not matched to a gene; V was cut back by 4 bases and J by 3 bases. CDR1 is SGHRS, CDR2 YFSETQ, per germline. The CDR3 sequence is 16 residues long. CDR3 in amino acids: CASSAGLAGVTDTQYF. In DNA form, the CDR3 reads TGCGCCAGCAGCGCGGGACTAGCGGGAGTTACAGATACGCAGTATTTT.

The rearrangement links TRBV7-8 to TRBJ2-2, with 9 bases fitting TRBD1. The CDR3 loop spans 14 amino acids. The germline V gene encodes CDR1 SGHVS and CDR2 FQNEAQ. V was clipped by 6 bases and J by 4 bases; unmatched bases: 3. The CDR3: CASRGQGGTGELFF. Here the CDR3 DNA reads TGTGCCAGCAGGGGACAGGGAGGCACCGGGGAGCTGTTTTTT. The entire variable domain, with the rest obtained from reference TRBV7-8 and TRBJ2-2, is as follows: GAGVSQSPRYKVAKRGQDVALRCDPISGHVSLFWYQQALGQGPEFLTYFQNEAQLDKSGLPSDRFFAERPEGSVSTLKIQRTQQEDSAVYLCASRGQGGTGELFFGEGSRLTVL.

The CDR3 loop reads CASSFDRNYGYTF. The CDR3 DNA is TGTGCCAGTAGTTTCGACAGGAACTATGGCTACACCTTC. This chain links TRBV19 with TRBJ1-2; D is possibly TRBD1 (6 bases). Germline assignment: CDR1 LNHDA and CDR2 SQIVND (reference sequence). Trimming removed 5 bases at V and 2 bases at J, with 9 bases between. CDR3 size: 13 residues.

The rearrangement joins TRBV5-4 to TRBJ1-6; perhaps TRBD1 as D (6 bases). CDR3 size: 16 residues. Deletions cut 1 base from V and 0 bases from J, with 8 bases between. From germline, CDR1 is SGHNT and CDR2 YYREEE (reference sequence). CDR3 amino acids: CASSLTGSSYNSPLHF. As DNA, the CDR3 is TGTGCCAGCAGCTTGACAGGGAGCTCCTATAATTCACCCCTCCACTTT.

This clone was counted a single time. The chain links TRBV5-1 to TRBJ2-3; no firm D call. Between the trimmed V and J ends, which lost 2 bases and 4 bases, there was a span of 17 bases. There are 16 residues in the CDR3. Germline V CDR1 and CDR2: SGHRS, YFSETQ. In nucleotides, the CDR3 is TGCGCCAGCAGCTTTTCTATGGGCCTCCGCGCAGATACGCAGTATTTT. Residues: CASSFSMGLRADTQYF.

The chain has TRBV18 and TRBJ1-2; possible D gene TRBD1, 6 bases. Germline V lookup: CDR1 KGHSH, CDR2 LQKENI. Trimming left V 4 bases short and J 5 bases short, with 11 bases between. This CDR3 comprises 13 residues. The CDR3 DNA reads as TGTGCCAGCTCACAACAGGGCGGGTATGGCTACACCTTC. The encoded protein is CASSQQGGYGYTF. Combining the CDR3 with reference TRBV18 and TRBJ1-2 gives the whole variable domain NAGVMQNPRHLVRRRGQEARLRCSPMKGHSHVYWYRQLPEEGLKFMVYLQKENIIDESGMPKERFSAEFPKEGPSILRIQQVVRGDSAAYFCASSQQGGYGYTFGSGTRLTVV.

The rearrangement links TRBV28 to TRBJ1-1; D is perhaps TRBD1 (6 bases). V lost 6 bases, J lost 5 bases, and 13 bases lay in between. This CDR3 region has 13 residues. Germline V CDR1 and CDR2: MDHEN, SYDVKM. In DNA, the CDR3 is TGTGCCAGCAGGCCAACTGACAGGACTGAAGCTTTCTTT. Protein sequence: CASRPTDRTEAFF. Full variable domain (outside the CDR3, taken from reference TRBV28 and TRBJ1-1): DVKVTQSSRYLVKRTGEKVFLECVQDMDHENMFWYRQDPGLGLRLIYFSYDVKMKEKGDIPEGYSVSREKKERFSLILESASTNQTSMYLCASRPTDRTEAFFGQGTRLTVV.

V is TRBV10-1 and J is TRBJ1-2; maybe TRBD1 (6 bases). The V gene's germline CDR1 is WNHNN and CDR2 SYGVQD (reference sequence). The CDR3 consists of 12 residues. Trimming removed 5 bases at V and 6 bases at J, with 10 bases between. In DNA form, the CDR3 reads TGCGCCAGCAGTCGGGGGGCGCATGGCTACACCTTC. This encodes CASSRGAHGYTF.

This chain connects TRBV7-3 to TRBJ1-1; D might be TRBD1 (6 bases). Trimming cost V 5 bases and J 4 bases, with 17 bases left between them. CDR1 is SGHTA and CDR2 is FQGTGA in the germline V gene. The CDR3 totals 15 residues. CDR3 sequence: CASSTSGERGTEAFF. Here the CDR3 DNA reads TGTGCCAGCAGCACGTCAGGGGAACGGGGCACTGAAGCTTTCTTT. Together with reference TRBV7-3 and TRBJ1-1, the CDR3 gives the full variable domain: GAGVSQTPSNKVTEKGKYVELRCDPISGHTALYWYRQSLGQGPEFLIYFQGTGAADDSGLPNDRFFAVRPEGSVSTLKIQRTERGDSAVYLCASSTSGERGTEAFFGQGTRLTVV.

A single count supports this clone. The chain combines TRBV25-1 with TRBJ2-5; 12 positions match TRBD2. Germline lookup yields CDR1 MGHDK and CDR2 SYGVNS. The V segment lost 9 bases and the J segment 4 bases; nucleotides outside the gene matches: 12. This CDR3 spans 16 amino acids. This CDR3 reads CASAPLAGGGGETQYF. DNA for the CDR3: TGTGCCAGTGCCCCTCTAGCGGGAGGGGGAGGAGAGACCCAGTACTTC.

The chain combines TRBV11-2 with TRBJ2-3, with TRBD1 matching 7 bases. Germline CDR1 SGHAT, CDR2 FQNNGV. The CDR3 runs 12 residues. V dropped 4 bases and J dropped 6; count of bases not matched to a gene: 1. CDR3 sequence reads: CASSSTGDTQYF. The CDR3 region has the DNA TGTGCCAGCAGCTCGACAGGGGATACGCAGTATTTT.

V usage is TRBV9 and J usage is TRBJ2-3; no reliable D call. This CDR3 comprises 14 residues. Germline CDR1 and CDR2: SGDLS and YYNGEE. The germline V and J ends were trimmed by 2 bases and 2 bases, with 9 bases remaining between them. The CDR3 spells CASSVSSNTDTQYF. In DNA form, the CDR3 reads TGTGCCAGCAGCGTTTCATCTAACACAGATACGCAGTATTTT.

CDR3 in amino acids: CASSLSGGAETQYF. CDR3 DNA sequence: TGTGCCAGCAGCTTAAGTGGGGGGGCGGAGACCCAGTACTTC. The gene calls are TRBV11-2 and TRBJ2-5; D is possibly TRBD2 (7 bases). Germline V lookup: CDR1 SGHAT, CDR2 FQNNGV. The CDR3 has 14 amino acids. Trimming removed 2 bases at V and 5 bases at J, with 12 bases between.

This clone is labeled as medium-sized. The V call is TRBV6-1, the J call TRBJ1-5; D is unresolved. CDR1 is MNHNS, CDR2 SASEGT, per germline. The CDR3 spans 12 residues. V dropped 8 bases and J dropped 4 bases, with 9 bases sitting between them. CDR3 nucleotides: TGTGCCAGCCATTTTCGGAATCAGCCCCAGCATTTT. It encodes CASHFRNQPQHF.

The chain links TRBV28 to TRBJ2-6, with TRBD2 identical over 11 bases. In germline, CDR1 is MDHEN, CDR2 SYDVKM. The CDR3 spans 17 residues. The V gene end was trimmed by 10 bases and the J gene end by 0 bases; junction bases not matched to a gene: 8. The CDR3 region is CATFLAGGTSGANVLTF. As DNA, the CDR3 is TGTGCCACGTTCCTAGCGGGAGGAACCTCTGGGGCCAACGTCCTGACTTTC. The whole variable domain, remainder taken from reference TRBV28 and TRBJ2-6, is DVKVTQSSRYLVKRTGEKVFLECVQDMDHENMFWYRQDPGLGLRLIYFSYDVKMKEKGDIPEGYSVSREKKERFSLILESASTNQTSMYLCATFLAGGTSGANVLTFGAGSRLTVL.

CDR3 in amino acids: CASSLAQPYGYTF. The CDR3 nucleotides read TGTGCCAGCAGCTTAGCACAGCCCTATGGCTACACCTTC. The chain joins TRBV7-2 to TRBJ1-2, with D uncertain. With 0 bases removed from V and 4 bases from J, the gap between germline ends came to 6 bases. Germline CDR1 is SGHTA and CDR2 is FQGNSA. There are 13 residues in the CDR3. Full variable domain (rest looked up from reference TRBV7-2 and TRBJ1-2): GAGVSQSPSNKVTEKGKDVELRCDPISGHTALYWYRQSLGQGLEFLIYFQGNSAPDKSGLPSDRFSAERTGGSVSTLTIQRTQQEDSAVYLCASSLAQPYGYTFGSGTRLTVV.

This chain's CDR3 is CASSSSLAGGTYEQYF. Written as DNA, the CDR3 is TGTGCCAGCAGCTCCTCTTTAGCGGGGGGGACCTACGAGCAGTACTTC. The rearrangement joins TRBV7-2 to TRBJ2-7, with 11 positions matching TRBD2. CDR1 and CDR2 (germline): SGHTA, FQGNSA. This CDR3 comprises 16 residues. Germline trimming cut 4 bases from V and 2 bases from J; bases unmatched to any gene: 7. Using reference TRBV7-2 and TRBJ2-7 for the parts outside the CDR3, the full variable domain is GAGVSQSPSNKVTEKGKDVELRCDPISGHTALYWYRQSLGQGLEFLIYFQGNSAPDKSGLPSDRFSAERTGGSVSTLTIQRTQQEDSAVYLCASSSSLAGGTYEQYFGPGTRLTVT.